The next 29 T cell receptor beta chains were all read from a single sample in a study of T cells in Graves' hyperthyroidism and ophthalmopathy. From RNA transcripts, TCR beta CDR3 regions were amplified. In the first-round RT-PCR of the TCR CDR3, the HTBI primer set was used. TCRdb reprocessed the multiplex PCR reads via MiXCR and lists one record per CDR3 protein. The sample contains some 580,000 distinct CDR3 sequences, 16% of which appear only once. Sequenced sample: blood. These receptors were obtained from a woman aged 40 to 50 with Graves' ophthalmopathy.

A few counts support this clonotype. The CDR3 spells CASSMTRNTGELFF. For the CDR3, the DNA is TGTGCCAGCAGCATGACTAGGAACACCGGGGAGCTGTTTTTT. This chain joins TRBV5-4 and TRBJ2-2, with D maybe TRBD2 (6 bases). The CDR3 is 14 residues long. The V gene's germline CDR1 is SGHNT and CDR2 YYREEE (reference sequence). Trimming shortened V by 4 bases and J by 1 base, and 8 bases separated the two germline ends.

This rearrangement joins TRBV7-8 to TRBJ1-1, with 11 bases identical to TRBD1. V shed 4 bases and J 11 bases; nucleotides not matched to a gene: 3. The CDR3 contains 12 residues. Germline CDR1 is SGHVS and CDR2 is FQNEAQ. The DNA of the CDR3 is TGTGCCAGCAGCTCGGGACAGGGGGGCGCTTTCTTT. This codes for CASSSGQGGAFF.

This clonotype was counted ten times or more. The V call is TRBV7-8, the J call TRBJ2-1, with 7 nucleotides matching TRBD2. The junction had 12 bases not matched to a gene; V was cut back by 8 bases and J by 5 bases. Per germline, CDR1 SGHVS and CDR2 FQNEAQ. The length of the CDR3 is 15 residues. The CDR3 nucleotides read TGTGCCAGCTTACCTGCCGGGACTATACACAATGAGCAGTTCTTC. Amino acid sequence: CASLPAGTIHNEQFF.

J is TRBJ2-7 and V is TRBV11-2; D is undetermined. Germline V gene sequence: CDR1 SGHAT, CDR2 FQNNGV. Between the trimmed V and J ends, which lost 3 bases and 4 bases, there was a span of 13 bases. CDR3 length: 14 residues. CDR3 in amino acids: CASSLMYGQYEQYF. The CDR3 DNA reads TGTGCCAGCAGCTTGATGTACGGGCAATACGAGCAGTACTTC.

This chain uses TRBV7-9 with TRBJ2-5; TRBD2 aligns across 13 bases. The CDR3 sequence is 15 residues long. Germline V gene data show CDR1 as SEHNR and CDR2 as FQNEAQ (reference sequence). The ends lost 7 bases at V and 3 bases at J; junction bases unmatched: 5. The CDR3 loop is CASIKTSGGKETQYF. The CDR3 DNA reads as TGTGCCAGCATCAAGACTAGCGGGGGGAAAGAGACCCAGTACTTC.

The V and J genes are TRBV7-2 and TRBJ2-1; 13 nucleotides align to TRBD2. Germline CDR1 reads SGHTA; CDR2 reads FQGNSA. With 5 bases clipped from V and 2 bases from J, the junction kept 9 bases outside the gene matches. The CDR3 spans 18 residues. CDR3 residues: CASSLGLAGEEPYNEQFF. As DNA, the CDR3 is TGTGCCAGCAGCCTAGGACTAGCGGGGGAAGAGCCCTACAATGAGCAGTTCTTC.

This clonotype was seen only a few times. The genes are TRBV3-1 and TRBJ2-7; 8 positions agree with TRBD1. V trimming: 4 bases; J trimming: 5 bases; junction bases outside the gene matches: 7. CDR1 and CDR2 (germline): LGHDT, YNNKEL (reference sequence). The CDR3 covers 14 residues. The CDR3 loop reads CASSRGQEVDEQYF. The CDR3, as DNA: TGTGCCAGCAGCCGGGGACAGGAGGTCGACGAGCAGTACTTC.

This clonotype occurred a few times. The genes are TRBV27 and TRBJ1-4; D unclear. Trimming removed 3 bases at V and 2 bases at J, with 7 bases between. CDR1 is MNHEY and CDR2 is SMNVEV in the germline V gene (reference sequence). The CDR3 runs to 14 residues. CDR3 in DNA: TGTGCCAGCAGTTTTGGGGATACTAATGAAAAACTGTTTTTT. This translates into CASSFGDTNEKLFF.

The J gene is TRBJ2-2, the V gene TRBV12-5, with D uncertain. CDR1 and CDR2 (germline): LGHNT, FRNRAP. There are 13 residues in the CDR3. Trimming removed 7 bases at V and 6 bases at J, with 12 bases between. CDR3 sequence: CASAPRVPGELFF. Here the CDR3 DNA reads TGTGCTAGTGCCCCGCGAGTCCCCGGGGAGCTGTTTTTT. Supplemented by reference TRBV12-5 and TRBJ2-2, the full variable domain reads DARVTQTPRHKVTEMGQEVTMRCQPILGHNTVFWYRQTMMQGLELLAYFRNRAPLDDSGMPKDRFSAEMPDATLATLKIQPSEPRDSAVYFCASAPRVPGELFFGEGSRLTVL.

The chain joins TRBV29-1 to TRBJ2-1, with D perhaps given as TRBD1 or TRBD2 (7 bases each). Germline values: CDR1 SQVTM, CDR2 ANQGSEA. Deletions cut 4 bases from V and 7 bases from J, with 23 bases between. This CDR3 spans 16 amino acids. CDR3 sequence (DNA): TGCAGCGTTGTTGGGGGGGGCAGGGGGATTAGGAATGAGCAGTTCTTC. The encoded protein is CSVVGGGRGIRNEQFF.

This clonotype was detected many times. The chain has TRBV20-1 and TRBJ2-7; 11 nucleotides match TRBD2. The germline V gene encodes CDR1 DFQATT and CDR2 SNEGSKA (reference sequence). Trimming took 4 bases from V and 5 from J; bases not matched to a gene: 7. The CDR3 is 14 residues long. CDR3 in DNA: TGCAGTGCTACGGGACTAGCGGTATCGAACGAGCAGTACTTC. Its translation: CSATGLAVSNEQYF.

This clonotype appeared many times. V is TRBV28 and J is TRBJ1-2; TRBD1 aligns across 9 bases. The germline CDR1 and CDR2 sequences are MDHEN and SYDVKM. The CDR3 consists of 13 residues. Losses at the gene ends were 10 bases for V and 5 bases for J; bases not matched to a gene: 8. The DNA of the CDR3 is TGTGCCACCGGGACAGGGTCAGGGTATGGCTACACCTTC. The encoded protein is CATGTGSGYGYTF.

To note about this clonotype: This clone may be a read error of a much larger clone one base away. No conserved phenylalanine or tryptophan ends this CDR3, so it is likely a read error. The chain has TRBV6-2 or TRBV6-3 and TRBJ2-1; 9 bases are a match to TRBD1. Germline assignment: CDR1 MNHEY and CDR2 SVGEGT. This CDR3 comprises 15 residues. V lost 8 bases and J lost 6; bases outside the gene matches: 11. The CDR3 reads CASSQGTGWVNEQFS. CDR3 in DNA: TGTGCCAGCTCCCAAGGGACAGGGTGGGTCAATGAGCAGTTCTCC.

This chain uses TRBV12-5 with TRBJ2-2, with D perhaps TRBD1 (6 bases). V shed 5 bases and J shed 2 bases, with 12 bases lying between them. In germline, CDR1 is LGHNT, CDR2 FRNRAP. CDR3 length equals 15 residues. The CDR3: CASGTRTANTGELFF. The CDR3 region has the DNA TGTGCTAGTGGTACCCGGACAGCAAACACCGGGGAGCTGTTTTTT.

Worth noting for this clonotype: A single base separates this from a much larger clone, so it may be a read error. V and J are TRBV5-1 and TRBJ2-7; 9 bases are a match to TRBD1. CDR1 is SGHRS, CDR2 YFSETQ, per germline. The CDR3 totals 16 residues. CDR3 sequence (DNA): TGCGCCTGCAGCTCGGAACCGGGACAGGGAGTGGGGGAGCAGTACTTC. This gives the protein CACSSEPGQGVGEQYF.

This clonotype was seen once. The V gene is TRBV7-3, the J gene TRBJ2-5; TRBD2 matches 12 bases. The V segment lost 2 bases and the J segment 0 bases; nucleotides outside the gene matches: 10. The CDR3 has 19 amino acids. Germline CDR1 is SGHTA and CDR2 is FQGTGA. The CDR3 nucleotides read TGTGCCAGCAGCTTACGCGTGGAGACTAGCGGGAGTCACCAAGAGACCCAGTACTTC. Residues: CASSLRVETSGSHQETQYF.

The V and J genes are TRBV30 and TRBJ1-1; TRBD1 agrees at 10 bases. The CDR3 contains 14 residues. V lost 3 bases and J lost 5; bases outside the gene matches: 6. Germline assignment: CDR1 GTSNPN and CDR2 SVGIG (reference sequence). The CDR3 reads CAWRTGQGSTEAFF. The DNA of the CDR3 is TGTGCCTGGAGAACGGGACAGGGGAGTACTGAAGCTTTCTTT.

This clonotype was detected ten times or more. V usage is TRBV28 and J usage is TRBJ1-5; D gene uncertain. V was trimmed by 3 bases and J by 5 bases, leaving 8 bases between them. Germline V lookup: CDR1 MDHEN, CDR2 SYDVKM. This CDR3 is built from 13 residues. This CDR3 is CASSFSEDQPQHF. The DNA of the CDR3 is TGTGCCAGCAGTTTTTCGGAGGATCAGCCCCAGCATTTT.

This clonotype appeared many times. V gene TRBV5-1 combines with J gene TRBJ2-7; the D call may be TRBD1 or TRBD2 (6 bases each). This CDR3 spans 14 amino acids. V was clipped by 4 bases and J by 7 bases, with 18 bases between them. In germline, CDR1 is SGHRS, CDR2 YFSETQ. For the CDR3, the DNA is TGCGCCAGCAGCGGAGGGACACCAAGGGGGGAGCAGTACTTC. This codes for CASSGGTPRGEQYF.

The chain recombines TRBV6-1 with TRBJ2-7, with D perhaps matching TRBD2 (6 bases). CDR3 length: 14 residues. Trimming took 6 bases from V and 7 from J, leaving 19 bases between them. Germline V CDR1 and CDR2: MNHNS, SASEGT. This chain's CDR3 is CASRTLGGAWEQYF. In nucleotides, the CDR3 is TGTGCCAGCAGGACCCTGGGGGGAGCATGGGAGCAGTACTTC.

This clonotype was counted at least ten times. The genes are TRBV28 and TRBJ2-1; 7 bases fit TRBD1. J lost 3 bases, V lost 6 bases, and 11 bases had no gene match. The CDR3 extends over 16 amino acids. Per germline, CDR1 MDHEN and CDR2 SYDVKM. CDR3 loop: CASSPRVGQIYNEQFF. DNA of the CDR3: TGTGCCAGCAGCCCCCGAGTGGGACAGATCTACAATGAGCAGTTCTTC.

This clonotype was found many times. The genes are TRBV6-1 and TRBJ2-3; 11 bases match TRBD2. CDR1 and CDR2 from the germline V gene are MNHNS and SASEGT. The CDR3 totals 16 residues. The junction had 4 bases not matched to a gene; V was cut back by 2 bases and J by 3 bases. The CDR3 DNA reads TGTGCCAGCAGTGAACATCTAGCGGGAGGTACAGATACGCAGTATTTT. It is translated as CASSEHLAGGTDTQYF.

In this sample, this clonotype turned up many times. CDR3 DNA sequence: TGTGCCAGCAGCCCGGGACATAGAACCCTCGAGCAGTACTTC. Translation: CASSPGHRTLEQYF. The rearrangement uses TRBV3-1 and TRBJ2-7; weak D call: TRBD1 (6 bases). This CDR3 contains 14 residues. CDR1 and CDR2 (germline): LGHDT, YNNKEL (reference sequence). The V gene lost 4 bases and the J gene lost 6 bases, with 16 bases spanning the gap.

In its sample, this clonotype was seen many times. The CDR3 loop reads CAWSPGTGNTIYF. CDR3 bases: TGTGCCTGGAGCCCAGGGACCGGAAACACCATATATTTT. V and J are TRBV30 and TRBJ1-3, with TRBD1 as a possible D gene (5 bases). The CDR3 spans 13 residues. Germline-derived CDR1 and CDR2 are GTSNPN and SVGIG (reference sequence). The V and J ends lost 3 bases and 4 bases respectively, with 10 bases between them.

The chain carries TRBV19 and TRBJ1-6, with 8 bases matching TRBD1. Germline loops: CDR1 LNHDA, CDR2 SQIVND (reference sequence). The trim removed 3 bases at V and 4 bases at J, leaving 2 bases unmatched. The length of the CDR3 is 15 residues. CDR3 sequence: CASSMDREYNSPLHF. The CDR3 coding sequence is TGTGCCAGTAGTATGGACAGGGAATATAATTCACCCCTCCACTTT.

In this sample, this clonotype turned up many times. The V gene is TRBV11-2, the J gene TRBJ2-3, with D uncertain. Trimming stripped 5 bases from V and 11 bases from J, with 14 bases between. Germline loops: CDR1 SGHAT, CDR2 FQNNGV. The CDR3 runs to 12 residues. Here the CDR3 reads CASSASGLEQYF. The CDR3 nucleotides read TGTGCCAGCAGCGCTTCTGGGCTCGAGCAGTATTTT.

This clonotype was recorded at least ten times. The rearrangement joins TRBV5-1 to TRBJ2-3; a possible D gene is TRBD2 (6 bases). Germline-derived CDR1 and CDR2 are SGHRS and YFSETQ. Trimming pared 3 bases from V and 2 bases from J, leaving 19 bases between. This CDR3 has 17 residues. The CDR3 protein is CASSSGREWGSTDTQYF. CDR3 nucleotides: TGCGCCAGCAGCTCGGGACGGGAGTGGGGCTCCACAGATACGCAGTATTTT.

The chain recombines TRBV28 with TRBJ2-4, with D tentatively TRBD2 (6 bases). The CDR3 runs to 15 residues. Trimming left V 6 bases short and J 5 bases short, with 17 bases between. The germline gives CDR1 MDHEN, CDR2 SYDVKM. CDR3 in amino acids: CASSPVGGVQNIQYF. In nucleotides, the CDR3 is TGTGCCAGCAGCCCCGTGGGCGGGGTTCAAAACATTCAGTACTTC.

This clonotype was recorded at least ten times. V is TRBV2 and J is TRBJ2-2, with 13 bases lining up with TRBD2. The CDR3 sequence is 18 residues long. J gave up 1 base and V 6 bases, and 8 bases lay outside the gene matches. The V gene's germline CDR1 is SNHLY and CDR2 FYNNEI. The chain's CDR3 is CASSQTGLAGQNTGELFF. The CDR3 nucleotides read TGTGCCAGCAGCCAAACGGGACTAGCGGGGCAGAACACCGGGGAGCTGTTTTTT.